This TCR beta chain was recorded in a study of T cells in Graves' hyperthyroidism and ophthalmopathy. In its sample, this clonotype was seen many times. What it binds is unknown. There were TCR beta CDR3 regions amplified from RNA transcripts. The study used the HTBI primer set for a first-round RT-PCR of the TCR CDR3. TCRdb fed the multiplex PCR reads into MiXCR, producing one record per CDR3 protein. The sample shows around 200,000 distinct CDR3 sequences, about 18% of them seen only once. Study-wide results and limits: Most thyroid clonotypes expanded above 0.001 appeared in blood too. Progression to ophthalmopathy was predicted a median of roughly 6.6 months early.

Uncontrolled infection, other autoimmune disease, pregnancy or lactation barred patients from enrollment. Source material for PBMCs was 10 ml fresh peripheral blood. This clonotype originated in a man aged 40-49 years with Graves' hyperthyroidism. Source material: blood.

The CDR3 nucleotides are TGCAGTCCTCGGGACAGTAATTCCTACGAGCAGTACTTC. Encoded protein: CSPRDSNSYEQYF. This chain joins TRBV20-1 and TRBJ2-7, with 7 bases lining up with TRBD1. CDR1 DFQATT and CDR2 SNEGSKA come from the germline V gene (reference sequence). The CDR3 runs 13 residues. Losses at the gene ends were 8 bases for V and 1 base for J; bases not matched to a gene: 8.